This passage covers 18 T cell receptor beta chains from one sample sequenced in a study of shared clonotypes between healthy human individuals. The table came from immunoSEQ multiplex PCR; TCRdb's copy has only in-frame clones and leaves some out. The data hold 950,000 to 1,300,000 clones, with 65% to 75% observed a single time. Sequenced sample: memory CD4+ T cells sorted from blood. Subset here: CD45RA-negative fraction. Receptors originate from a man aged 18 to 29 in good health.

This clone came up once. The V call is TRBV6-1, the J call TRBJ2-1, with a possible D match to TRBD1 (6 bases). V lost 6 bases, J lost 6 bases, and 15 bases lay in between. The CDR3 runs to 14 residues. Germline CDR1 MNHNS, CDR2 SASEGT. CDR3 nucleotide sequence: TGTGCCAGCAGGAGAAGAGGGGGTGGCAATGAGCAGTTCTTC. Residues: CASRRRGGGNEQFF.

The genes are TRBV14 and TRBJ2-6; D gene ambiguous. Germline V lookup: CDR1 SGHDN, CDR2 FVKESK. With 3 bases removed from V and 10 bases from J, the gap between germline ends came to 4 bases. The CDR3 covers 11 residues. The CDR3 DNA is TGTGCCAGCAGCCAGATAAACGTCCTGACTTTC. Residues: CASSQINVLTF.

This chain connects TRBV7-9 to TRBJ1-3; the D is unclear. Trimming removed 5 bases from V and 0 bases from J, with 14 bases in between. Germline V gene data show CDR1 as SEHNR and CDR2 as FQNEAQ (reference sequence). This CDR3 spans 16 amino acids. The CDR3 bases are TGTGCCAGCAGCCTATGGACCGATCCCTCTGGAAACACCATATATTTT. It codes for CASSLWTDPSGNTIYF.

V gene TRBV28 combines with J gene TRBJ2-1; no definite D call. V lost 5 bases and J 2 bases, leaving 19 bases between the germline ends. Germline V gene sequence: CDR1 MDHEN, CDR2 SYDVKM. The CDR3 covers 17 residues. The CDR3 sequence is CASSPQLGLSTYNEQFF. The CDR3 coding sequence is TGTGCCAGCAGTCCCCAGCTTGGCCTCAGCACCTACAATGAGCAGTTCTTC.

The CDR3 sequence: CASIRASGAGYEQYF. DNA for the CDR3: TGTGCCAGCATTCGGGCTAGCGGGGCCGGCTACGAGCAGTACTTC. The rearrangement joins TRBV6-1 to TRBJ2-7; 9 positions agree with TRBD2. Germline V CDR1 and CDR2: MNHNS, SASEGT. Trimming took 7 bases from V and 3 from J; bases not matched to a gene: 10. The CDR3 sequence is 15 residues long.

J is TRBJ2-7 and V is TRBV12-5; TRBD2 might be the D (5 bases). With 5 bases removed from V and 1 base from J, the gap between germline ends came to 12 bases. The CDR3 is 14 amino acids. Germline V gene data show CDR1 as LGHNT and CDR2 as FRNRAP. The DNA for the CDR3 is TGTGCTAGTGGTACACCCCCGGGGTCCTACGAGCAGTACTTC. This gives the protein CASGTPPGSYEQYF.

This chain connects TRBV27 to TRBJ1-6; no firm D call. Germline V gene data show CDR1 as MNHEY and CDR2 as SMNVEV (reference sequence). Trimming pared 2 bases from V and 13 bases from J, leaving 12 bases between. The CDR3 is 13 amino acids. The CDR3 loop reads CASSLKRATPLHF. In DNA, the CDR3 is TGTGCCAGCAGTTTAAAGAGGGCAACCCCCCTCCACTTT.

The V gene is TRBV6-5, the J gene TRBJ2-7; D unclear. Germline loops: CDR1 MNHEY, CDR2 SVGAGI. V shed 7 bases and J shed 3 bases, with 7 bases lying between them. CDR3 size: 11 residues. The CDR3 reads CASTWGYEQYF. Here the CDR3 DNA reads TGTGCCAGCACGTGGGGCTACGAGCAGTACTTC.

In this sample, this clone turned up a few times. DNA for the CDR3: TGTGCCAGCAGCTCTGGGACAGGAGGCACTGAAGCTTTCTTT. This gives the protein CASSSGTGGTEAFF. The chain uses TRBV2 and TRBJ1-1; 8 bases map to TRBD1. The CDR3 has 14 amino acids. Germline values: CDR1 SNHLY, CDR2 FYNNEI. J lost 4 bases, V lost 6 bases, and 7 bases had no gene match.

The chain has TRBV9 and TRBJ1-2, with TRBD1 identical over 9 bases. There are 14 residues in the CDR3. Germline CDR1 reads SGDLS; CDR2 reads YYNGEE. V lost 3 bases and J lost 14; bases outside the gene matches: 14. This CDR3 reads CASSGRDRVPLVTF. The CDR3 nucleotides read TGTGCCAGCAGCGGCCGGGACAGGGTGCCCCTCGTAACCTTC.

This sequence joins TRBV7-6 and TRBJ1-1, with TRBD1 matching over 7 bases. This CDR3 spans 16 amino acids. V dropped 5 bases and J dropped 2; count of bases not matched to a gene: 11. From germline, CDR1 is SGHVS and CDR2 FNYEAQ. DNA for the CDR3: TGTGCCAGCAGCCTCAAACCCACAGGGGCCAACACTGAAGCTTTCTTT. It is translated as CASSLKPTGANTEAFF. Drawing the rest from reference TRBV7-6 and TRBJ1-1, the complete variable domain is GAGVSQSPRYKVTKRGQDVALRCDPISGHVSLYWYRQALGQGPEFLTYFNYEAQQDKSGLPNDRFSAERPEGSISTLTIQRTEQRDSAMYRCASSLKPTGANTEAFFGQGTRLTVV.

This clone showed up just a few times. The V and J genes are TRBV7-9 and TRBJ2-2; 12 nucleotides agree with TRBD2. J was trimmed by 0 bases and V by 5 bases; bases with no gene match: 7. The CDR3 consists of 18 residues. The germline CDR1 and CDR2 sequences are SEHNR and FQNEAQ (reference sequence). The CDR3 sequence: CASSIRTSGKTNTGELFF. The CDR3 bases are TGTGCCAGCAGCATCAGGACTAGCGGGAAGACGAACACCGGGGAGCTGTTTTTT. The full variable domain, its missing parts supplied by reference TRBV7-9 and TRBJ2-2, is DTGVSQNPRHKITKRGQNVTFRCDPISEHNRLYWYRQTLGQGPEFLTYFQNEAQLEKSRLLSDRFSAERPKGSFSTLEIQRTEQGDSAMYLCASSIRTSGKTNTGELFFGEGSRLTVL.

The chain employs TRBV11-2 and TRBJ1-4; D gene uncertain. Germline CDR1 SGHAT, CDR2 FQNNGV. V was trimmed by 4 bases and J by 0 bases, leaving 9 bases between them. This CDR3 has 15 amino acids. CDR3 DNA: TGTGCCAGCAGCTCGGACGGTGCAACTAATGAAAAACTGTTTTTT. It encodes CASSSDGATNEKLFF.

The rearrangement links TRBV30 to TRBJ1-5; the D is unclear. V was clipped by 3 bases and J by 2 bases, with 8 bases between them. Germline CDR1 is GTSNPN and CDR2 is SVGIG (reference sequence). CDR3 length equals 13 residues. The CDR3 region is CAWRDGGNQPQHF. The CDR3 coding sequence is TGTGCCTGGAGAGACGGCGGCAATCAGCCCCAGCATTTT.

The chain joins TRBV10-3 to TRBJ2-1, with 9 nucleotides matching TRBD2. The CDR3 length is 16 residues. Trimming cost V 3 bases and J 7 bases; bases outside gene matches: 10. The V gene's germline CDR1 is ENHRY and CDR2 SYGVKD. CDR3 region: CAISDPSGVSGNEQFF. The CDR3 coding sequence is TGTGCCATCAGTGATCCTAGCGGGGTATCTGGGAATGAGCAGTTCTTC.

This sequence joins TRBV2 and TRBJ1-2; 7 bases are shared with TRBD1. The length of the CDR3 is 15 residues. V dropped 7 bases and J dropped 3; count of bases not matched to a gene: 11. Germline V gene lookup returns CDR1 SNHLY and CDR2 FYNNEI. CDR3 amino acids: CASIALTGKDYGYTF. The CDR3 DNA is TGTGCCAGCATTGCGTTGACAGGGAAAGACTATGGCTACACCTTC.

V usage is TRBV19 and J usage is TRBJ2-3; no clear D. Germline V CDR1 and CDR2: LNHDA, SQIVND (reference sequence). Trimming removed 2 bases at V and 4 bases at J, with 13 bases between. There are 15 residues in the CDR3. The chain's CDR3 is CASSIRRSLADTQYF. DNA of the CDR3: TGTGCCAGTAGTATACGCCGGAGCTTGGCAGATACGCAGTATTTT. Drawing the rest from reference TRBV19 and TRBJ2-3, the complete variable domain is DGGITQSPKYLFRKEGQNVTLSCEQNLNHDAMYWYRQDPGQGLRLIYYSQIVNDFQKGDIAEGYSVSREKKESFPLTVTSAQKNPTAFYLCASSIRRSLADTQYFGPGTRLTVL.

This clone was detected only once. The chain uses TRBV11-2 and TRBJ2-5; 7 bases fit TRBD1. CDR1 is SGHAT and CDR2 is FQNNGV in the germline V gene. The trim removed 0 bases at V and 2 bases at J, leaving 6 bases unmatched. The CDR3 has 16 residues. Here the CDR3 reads CASSLDSYRGQETQYF. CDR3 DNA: TGTGCCAGCAGCTTAGATAGTTACAGGGGACAAGAGACCCAGTACTTC.